This TCR beta chain was documented in a study of T cell responses to AZD1222 COVID-19 vaccine. Study-level information: Second-dose timings of about 4 or about 12 weeks were pooled. Study-wide points: The CD4 TCRs associated with vaccination extended across spike and predominated at 160-218 and 743-854. When two AZD1222 doses had been given, Spike-specific TCR breadth and depth rose.

Sequencing used immunoSEQ multiplex PCR; TCRdb keeps in-frame clones, though not all of them. Of roughly 67,000 clones in the sample, more than 70% are singletons; the top ten hold over 10%. Worth noting for this clone: Its target is not known.

The CDR3 totals 13 residues. Germline CDR1 and CDR2: KGHDR and SFDVKD. V was clipped by 3 bases and J by 2 bases, with 6 bases between them. This chain uses TRBV24-1 with TRBJ1-2; D remains ambiguous. Here the sequenced sample was peripheral blood, taken on day 0 of AZD1222 vaccination. The sequence derives from an adult in good health. The CDR3 protein is CATSDHRNYGYTF. The CDR3 DNA is TGTGCCACCAGTGATCATCGAAACTATGGCTACACCTTC.